This T cell receptor beta chain was recovered during a study of shared clonotypes between healthy human individuals. On this clone: What it binds is not known.

This table comes from immunoSEQ multiplex PCR, and its TCRdb copy is limited to in-frame clones, with some not included. The sample includes approximately 530,000 clones, 95% to 97% seen only once; the top ten take about 0.054%. Germline CDR1 SEHNR, CDR2 FQNEAQ (reference sequence). The ends were cut back, 4 bases at V and 0 bases at J, with 14 bases in the middle. The CDR3 sequence is 16 residues long. General study results and limits: Among the subsets, naive ones generally showed larger estimated richness than memory ones.

Sequenced material: naive CD4+ T cells sorted from blood. The subset denotes: CD45RA+ positively selected. The sequence came from a woman younger than 45 in good health. The chain recombines TRBV7-9 with TRBJ2-3; no firm D call. The chain's CDR3 is CASSSRTGYSTDTQYF. CDR3 sequence (DNA): TGTGCCAGCAGCTCCCGGACGGGTTATAGCACAGATACGCAGTATTTT.